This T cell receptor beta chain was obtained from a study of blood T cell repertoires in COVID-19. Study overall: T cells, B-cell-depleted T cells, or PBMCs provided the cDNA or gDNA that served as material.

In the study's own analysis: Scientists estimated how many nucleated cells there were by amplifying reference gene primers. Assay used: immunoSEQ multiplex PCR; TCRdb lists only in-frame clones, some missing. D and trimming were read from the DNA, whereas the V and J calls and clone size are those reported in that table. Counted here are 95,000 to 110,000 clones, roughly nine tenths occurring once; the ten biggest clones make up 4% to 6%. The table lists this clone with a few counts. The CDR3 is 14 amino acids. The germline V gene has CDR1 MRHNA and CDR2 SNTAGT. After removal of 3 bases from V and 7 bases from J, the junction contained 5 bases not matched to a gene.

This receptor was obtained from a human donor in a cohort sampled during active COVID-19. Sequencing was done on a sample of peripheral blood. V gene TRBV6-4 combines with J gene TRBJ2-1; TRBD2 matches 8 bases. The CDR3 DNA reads TGTGCCAGCAGTGAGCGGGGGGAATTTAATGAGCAGTTCTTC. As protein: CASSERGEFNEQFF.